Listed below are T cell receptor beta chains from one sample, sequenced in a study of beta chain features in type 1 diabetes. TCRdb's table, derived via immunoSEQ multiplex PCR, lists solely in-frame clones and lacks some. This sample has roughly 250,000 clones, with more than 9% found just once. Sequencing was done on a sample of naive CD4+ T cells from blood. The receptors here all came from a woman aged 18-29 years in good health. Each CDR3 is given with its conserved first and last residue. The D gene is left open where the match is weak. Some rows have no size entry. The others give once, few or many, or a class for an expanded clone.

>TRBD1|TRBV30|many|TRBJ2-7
TGTGCCTGCGGACAGGGTGTAGCCGAGCAGTACTTC
CACGQGVAEQYF
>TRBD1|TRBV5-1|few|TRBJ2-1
TGCGCCAGCAGCTTGACAGGGGTCGGGCGCAATGAGCAGTTCTTC
CASSLTGVGRNEQFF
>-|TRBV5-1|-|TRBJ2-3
TGCGCCAGCAGCCGCAATGAGGGCCTGGTTCGAGGCACAGATACGCAGTATTTT
CASSRNEGLVRGTDTQYF
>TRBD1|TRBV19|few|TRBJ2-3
TGTGCCAGTAGTGACGGGACAGGGTTAACAGATACGCAGTATTTT
CASSDGTGLTDTQYF
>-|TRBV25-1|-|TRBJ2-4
TGTGCCAGCAGTGGGGGGGTGAACATTCAGTACTTC
CASSGGVNIQYF
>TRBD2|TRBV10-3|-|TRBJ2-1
TGTGCCATCAGTGAGGGGCTAGCGGGAAGCTACAATGAGCAGTTCTTC
CAISEGLAGSYNEQFF
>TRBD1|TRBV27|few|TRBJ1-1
TGTGCCAGCAGTTTCAGGACAGGGACCACTGAAGCTTTCTTT
CASSFRTGTTEAFF
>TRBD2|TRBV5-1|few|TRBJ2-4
TGCGCCAGCAGCCCGGGACTAGCGGGAAACATTCAGTACTTC
CASSPGLAGNIQYF
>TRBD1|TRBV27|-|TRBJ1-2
TGTGCCAGCACTGATCTACCGGGACAGGGGACCTATGGCTACACCTTC
CASTDLPGQGTYGYTF
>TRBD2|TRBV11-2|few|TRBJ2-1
TGTGCCAGCAGGGGACTAGGGTTATACAATGAGCAGTTCTTC
CASRGLGLYNEQFF
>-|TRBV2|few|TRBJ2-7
TGTGCCAGCCAAAGGGGTTTTACCTACGAGCAGTACTTC
CASQRGFTYEQYF
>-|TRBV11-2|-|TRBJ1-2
TGTGCCAGCAGCTTAGTTCCGGGGGGCGATGGCTACACCTTC
CASSLVPGGDGYTF
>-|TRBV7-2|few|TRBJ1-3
TGTGCCAGCAGCCGGACAAGCTCTGGAAACACCATATATTTT
CASSRTSSGNTIYF
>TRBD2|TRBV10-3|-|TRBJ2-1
TGTGCCATCAGAGACCCCGGGACTAGCGGGAGGAATGAGCAGTTCTTC
CAIRDPGTSGRNEQFF
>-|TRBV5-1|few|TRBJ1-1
TGCGCCAGCAGCCCTACGGACAGCTATGAAGCTTTCTTT
CASSPTDSYEAFF
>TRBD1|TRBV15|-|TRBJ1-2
TGTGCCACCAGCAGAGCCTACCGCACAGGGGGCGACTATGGCTACACCTTC
CATSRAYRTGGDYGYTF
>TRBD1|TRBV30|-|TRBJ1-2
TGTGCCTGGACCGGCCCGGACAGGGGACTCTATGGCTACACCTTC
CAWTGPDRGLYGYTF
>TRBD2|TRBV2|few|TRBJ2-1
TGTGCCAGCAGCCTATATCCGGGACTAGCGACCCTGGGGGATGAGCAGTTCTTC
CASSLYPGLATLGDEQFF
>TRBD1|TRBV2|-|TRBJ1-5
TGTGCCAGCAGTCAGGGGGTTGGTCAGCCCCAGCATTTT
CASSQGVGQPQHF
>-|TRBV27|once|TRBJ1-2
TGTGCCAGCAGTCTACAGCGGGGGCCCGAGAGCTACACCTTC
CASSLQRGPESYTF
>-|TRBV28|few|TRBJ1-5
TGTGCCAGCAGTTTAACCCGGGGGTACAATCAGCCCCAGCATTTT
CASSLTRGYNQPQHF
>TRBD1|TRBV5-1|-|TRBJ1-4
TGCGCCAGCAGCTCCCTACCTCGGACAGGGGGCTACGAAAAACTGTTTTTT
CASSSLPRTGGYEKLFF
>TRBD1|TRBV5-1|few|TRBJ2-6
TGCGCCAGCAGCTTGTCAGGGGGCGTTGAAGTCCTGACTTTC
CASSLSGGVEVLTF
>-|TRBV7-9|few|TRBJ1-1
TGTGCCAGCAGCTTGCGGGCGGGGAACACTGAAGCTTTCTTT
CASSLRAGNTEAFF
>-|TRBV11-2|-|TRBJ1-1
TGTGCCAGCAACCAATGGTCAGGGATGAACACTGAAGCTTTCTTT
CASNQWSGMNTEAFF
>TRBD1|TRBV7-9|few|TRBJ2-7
TGTGCCAGCAGCTCTTCAGGGACAGGGCGCTACGAGCAGTACTTC
CASSSSGTGRYEQYF
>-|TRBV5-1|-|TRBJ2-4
TGCGCCAGCAGCTCCCAAGGTGGGGCAGGGGCCAAAAACATTCAGTACTTC
CASSSQGGAGAKNIQYF
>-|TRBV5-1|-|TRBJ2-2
TGCGCCAGCAGCTTGGGAGTGCCGGTTAGCACCGGGGAGCTGTTTTTT
CASSLGVPVSTGELFF
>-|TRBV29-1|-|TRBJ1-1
TGCAGCGTTTTGAGGGTTCTCGACACTGAAGCTTTCTTT
CSVLRVLDTEAFF
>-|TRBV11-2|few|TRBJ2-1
TGTGCCAGCAGCTCCTCGGTAGTTTTCTACAATGAGCAGTTCTTC
CASSSSVVFYNEQFF
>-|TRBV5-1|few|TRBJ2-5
TGCGCCAGCAGCTCGGACGGCGGGCGAGAGACCCAGTACTTC
CASSSDGGRETQYF
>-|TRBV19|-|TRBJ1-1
TGTGCCAGTAGTCAATCAGGGGTGGCAAGGACTGAAGCTTTCTTT
CASSQSGVARTEAFF
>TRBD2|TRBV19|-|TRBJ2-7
TGTGCCAGTAGTATCAAGATAGCGGGAGGCGCCTACGAGCAGTACTTC
CASSIKIAGGAYEQYF
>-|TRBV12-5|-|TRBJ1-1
TGTGCTAGTGGTCTGGGACACCAGAACACTGAAGCTTTCTTT
CASGLGHQNTEAFF
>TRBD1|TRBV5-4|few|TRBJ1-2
TGTGCCAGCAGCGACAGACAGGGAAGCGTGGGGGGCTACACCTTC
CASSDRQGSVGGYTF
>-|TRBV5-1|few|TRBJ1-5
TGCGCCAGCAGCTTGGGATCAGGCAGCAATCAGCCCCAGCATTTT
CASSLGSGSNQPQHF
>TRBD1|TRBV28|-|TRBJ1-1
TGTGCCAGCAGTTTATTAGAGAGGACAGGGAATGGGGCTTTCTTT
CASSLLERTGNGAFF
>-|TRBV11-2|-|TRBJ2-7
TGTGCCAGCAGCTCGGGGGTCTTTAGCTCCTACGAGCAGTACTTC
CASSSGVFSSYEQYF
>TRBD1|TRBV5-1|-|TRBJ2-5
TGCGCCAGCAGCCCCAGACAGGGGGCCCAAGAGACCCAGTACTTC
CASSPRQGAQETQYF
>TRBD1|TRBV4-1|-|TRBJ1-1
TGCGCCAGCAGCCAAGACGTGGGACAGGGGATTAACATGAACACTGAAGCTTTCTTT
CASSQDVGQGINMNTEAFF
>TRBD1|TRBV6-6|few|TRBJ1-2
TGTGCCAGCAAGATCTCACGGGACAGGGTCGGCTACACCTTC
CASKISRDRVGYTF
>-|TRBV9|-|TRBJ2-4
TGTGCCAGCAGCGTAGCCGGAGCCGGAGGGAAAAACATTCAGTACTTC
CASSVAGAGGKNIQYF
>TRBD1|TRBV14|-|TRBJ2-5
TGTGCCAGCAGTCATATTACAGGGGGCGCCGAGACCCAGTACTTC
CASSHITGGAETQYF
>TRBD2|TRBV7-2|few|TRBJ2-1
TGTGCCAGCAGCCCCCGCGCAGCGGGGGGGCCCTACAATGAGCAGTTCTTC
CASSPRAAGGPYNEQFF
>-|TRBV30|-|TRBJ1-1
TGTGCCTGGACTAGACAAAGTGGGGCCGTAGCTTTCTTT
CAWTRQSGAVAFF
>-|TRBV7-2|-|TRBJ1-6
TGTGCCAGCAGCTTAGATCCAGGGTCGGATTCACCCCTCCACTTT
CASSLDPGSDSPLHF